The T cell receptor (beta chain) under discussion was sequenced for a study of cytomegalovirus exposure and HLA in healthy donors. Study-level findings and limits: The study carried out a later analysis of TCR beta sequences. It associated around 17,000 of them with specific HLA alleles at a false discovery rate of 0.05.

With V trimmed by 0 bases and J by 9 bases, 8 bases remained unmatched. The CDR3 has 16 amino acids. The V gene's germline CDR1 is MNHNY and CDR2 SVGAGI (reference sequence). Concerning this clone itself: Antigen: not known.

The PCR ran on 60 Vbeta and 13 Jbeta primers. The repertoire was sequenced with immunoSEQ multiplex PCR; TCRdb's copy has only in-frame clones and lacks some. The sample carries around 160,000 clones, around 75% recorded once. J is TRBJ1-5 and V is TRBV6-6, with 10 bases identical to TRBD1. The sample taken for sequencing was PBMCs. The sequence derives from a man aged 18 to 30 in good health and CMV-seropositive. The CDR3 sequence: CASSYSLDRGSVPQHF. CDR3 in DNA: TGTGCCAGCAGTTACTCGTTGGACAGGGGGTCGGTGCCCCAGCATTTT.